Listed here is a single TCR beta chain. The antigen is not known. The junction shows a germline mismatch at one end, possibly a read error. Other nucleotide sequences from this sample produce the same CDR3. The sample belongs to a study of T cell responses to AZD1222 COVID-19 vaccine. Germline V lookup: CDR1 SGDLS, CDR2 YYNGEE. CDR3 length equals 13 residues. TCRdb's table, derived via immunoSEQ multiplex PCR, lists solely in-frame clones and lacks some. The sample holds more than 85,000 clones; about 91% are singletons and the top ten take about 40%. Findings and limits, study-wide: AZD1222 recipients seropositive at baseline numbered only six or seven.

The sequencing here drew on peripheral blood, taken 28 days after the second AZD1222 dose. The gene calls are TRBV9 and TRBJ2-7, with 10 positions matching TRBD1. The sequence was collected from an adult who received the AZD1222 COVID-19 vaccine. The CDR3 DNA sequence: TGTGCCAGCAGCGTGACAGGGGGCGGCGAGCAGTACTTT. As protein: CASSVTGGGEQYF. Filled out from reference TRBV9 and TRBJ2-7, the complete variable domain reads DSGVTQTPKHLITATGQRVTLRCSPRSGDLSVYWYQQSLDQGLQFLIQYYNGEERAKGNILERFSAQQFPDLHSELNLSSLELGDSALYFCASSVTGGGEQYFGPGTRLTVT.